A single sample is the source of the 9 T cell receptor beta chains below, sequenced in a study of technical replicates of blood from a few donors. The method was immunoSEQ multiplex PCR; TCRdb's version includes in-frame clones alone and lacks a portion of them. The sample includes roughly 50,000 clones, just under 95% of them seen just once. The sequenced sample consisted of PBMCs. The origin of the receptors is a human donor in good health. Some clones in this sample may be carry-over from other donors' samples.

This sequence joins TRBV7-2 and TRBJ2-7; 8 bases match TRBD2. Germline CDR1 is SGHTA and CDR2 is FQGNSA. The CDR3 consists of 15 residues. Unmatched junction bases numbered 11, after V lost 5 bases and J lost 5 bases. CDR3 sequence: CASSLLMSGSHEQYF. The CDR3 nucleotides are TGTGCCAGCAGCCTACTTATGAGCGGGAGTCACGAGCAGTACTTC.

The gene calls are TRBV5-4 and TRBJ2-2, with 8 bases matching TRBD2. V lost 4 bases and J lost 2; bases outside the gene matches: 10. This CDR3 has 17 amino acids. Germline CDR1 SGHNT, CDR2 YYREEE (reference sequence). The CDR3 is CASSPDGGGRNTGELFF. CDR3 coding DNA: TGTGCCAGCAGCCCAGACGGGGGGGGTCGTAACACCGGGGAGCTGTTTTTT. Together with reference TRBV5-4 and TRBJ2-2, the CDR3 gives the full variable domain: ETGVTQSPTHLIKTRGQQVTLRCSSQSGHNTVSWYQQALGQGPQFIFQYYREEENGRGNFPPRFSGLQFPNYSSELNVNALELDDSALYLCASSPDGGGRNTGELFFGEGSRLTVL.

The gene calls are TRBV30 and TRBJ2-1; D is perhaps TRBD1 (5 bases). The CDR3 contains 14 residues. CDR1 GTSNPN and CDR2 SVGIG come from the germline V gene (reference sequence). V lost 2 bases to trimming and J lost 9 bases, with 17 bases between them. CDR3 sequence (DNA): TGTGCCTGGAGTTACAGGTCGGGTTTAGGTGAGCAGTTCTTC. This gives the protein CAWSYRSGLGEQFF.

This chain uses TRBV11-2 with TRBJ1-1, with unresolved D. V was cut by 2 bases and J by 1 base, with 5 bases left in between. CDR3 length equals 13 residues. Germline V gene data show CDR1 as SGHAT and CDR2 as FQNNGV. The CDR3: CASSLQANTEAFF. The DNA of the CDR3 is TGTGCCAGCAGCTTACAGGCGAACACTGAAGCTTTCTTT. Variable domain in full (rest from reference TRBV11-2 and TRBJ1-1): EAGVAQSPRYKIIEKRQSVAFWCNPISGHATLYWYQQILGQGPKLLIQFQNNGVVDDSQLPKDRFSAERLKGVDSTLKIQPAKLEDSAVYLCASSLQANTEAFFGQGTRLTVV.

V is TRBV6-6 and J is TRBJ2-7, with a possible D match to TRBD2 (5 bases). This CDR3 is built from 15 residues. The V gene's germline CDR1 is MNHNY and CDR2 SVGAGI (reference sequence). V was clipped by 7 bases and J by 2 bases, with 18 bases between them. CDR3 loop: CASTAYGSTTYEQYF. The CDR3 coding sequence is TGTGCCAGCACTGCATACGGTTCGACTACCTACGAGCAGTACTTC.

V and J are TRBV2 and TRBJ2-7, with D maybe TRBD2 (5 bases). V was pared by 1 base and J by 2 bases, with 9 bases between. CDR1 SNHLY and CDR2 FYNNEI come from the germline V gene. The CDR3 loop spans 14 amino acids. The CDR3 loop is CASSEVGNTYEQYF. The CDR3 region has the DNA TGTGCCAGCAGTGAAGTCGGGAACACCTACGAGCAGTACTTC.

The rearrangement joins TRBV18 to TRBJ1-1; 10 nucleotides line up with TRBD1. After removal of 3 bases from V and 4 bases from J, the junction contained 2 bases not matched to a gene. The CDR3 spans 14 residues. Looked up from germline, CDR1 is KGHSH and CDR2 is LQKENI. CDR3 in amino acids: CASSPGDRGTEAFF. The CDR3 DNA reads TGTGCCAGCTCACCTGGGGACAGGGGCACTGAAGCTTTCTTT.

The gene calls are TRBV2 and TRBJ2-2; 7 bases fit TRBD1. The CDR3 contains 15 residues. The germline gives CDR1 SNHLY, CDR2 FYNNEI. V was clipped by 5 bases and J by 5 bases; unmatched bases: 8. The CDR3, as DNA: TGTGCCAGCAGTCCTGGGGACAGTAGGACCGGGGAGCTGTTTTTT. Amino acids: CASSPGDSRTGELFF.

The chain joins TRBV29-1 to TRBJ2-1; D call uncertain. Germline CDR1 and CDR2: SQVTM and ANQGSEA. The germline V and J ends were trimmed by 6 bases and 4 bases, with 10 bases remaining between them. The CDR3 is 12 residues long. The CDR3 protein is CSVRSHYNEQFF. CDR3 sequence (DNA): TGCAGCGTCCGTAGTCATTACAATGAGCAGTTCTTC.